The sample holds one count of the clone carrying this T cell receptor beta chain. The Seattle site enrolled patients during active infection and followed them longitudinally. Germline V CDR1 and CDR2: MNHNS, SASEGT. Trimming removed 3 bases from V and 5 bases from J; junction bases left unmatched: 4. The CDR3 sequence is 14 residues long. The table came from immunoSEQ multiplex PCR; TCRdb's copy has only in-frame clones and leaves some out. This sample has roughly 330,000 clones, with approximately 86% found just once. The data are from a study of blood T cell repertoires in COVID-19. Study-wide background: Material from acute and convalescent COVID-19 was sourced from the United States, Italy and Spain.

The sequencing input was peripheral blood. The gene calls are TRBV6-1 and TRBJ1-5, with TRBD1 identical over 7 bases. The source of this sequence is a man aged 25-45 years with COVID-19, enrolled during active disease. The CDR3: CASSDNRGHQPQHF. CDR3 DNA: TGTGCCAGCAGTGATAACAGGGGACATCAGCCCCAGCATTTT.